What follows are 10 T cell receptor beta chains derived from one specimen sequenced in a study of blood T cell repertoires in COVID-19. Using immunoSEQ multiplex PCR, the repertoire was profiled, and TCRdb retains in-frame clones only, with some absent. The sample lists more than 75,000 clones; roughly 90% were seen once. Sequenced material: peripheral blood. These TCRs come from a man aged 50-59 years with COVID-19, enrolled during active disease.

The chain uses TRBV3-1 (or the pseudogene TRBV3-2) and TRBJ1-3; D is perhaps TRBD1 (6 bases). The CDR3 is 15 residues long. Trimming took 1 base from V and 4 from J, leaving 11 bases between them. The germline CDR1 and CDR2 sequences are LGHDT and YNNKEL (reference sequence). CDR3 coding DNA: TGTGCCAGCAGCCAAGTAACAGGGCCCGGAAACACCATATATTTT. Residues: CASSQVTGPGNTIYF.

The gene calls are TRBV4-1 and TRBJ2-1; 10 nucleotides align to TRBD1. The CDR3 length is 17 residues. V lost 2 bases to trimming and J lost 1 base; unmatched junction nucleotides: 5. Germline V gene lookup returns CDR1 MGHRA and CDR2 YSYEKL. The CDR3, as DNA: TGCGCCAGCAGCCAAAGGGACAGGGGAGGGTCCTACAATGAGCAGTTCTTC. Encoded protein: CASSQRDRGGSYNEQFF.

The V and J genes are TRBV11-1 and TRBJ2-7; D is unresolved. The ends were cut back, 1 base at V and 2 bases at J, with 9 bases in the middle. The V gene's germline CDR1 is SGHAT and CDR2 FQDESV (reference sequence). CDR3 length: 14 residues. The CDR3, as DNA: TGTGCCAGCAGCTTAGAACAGTACCCCTACGAGCAGTACTTC. Encoded protein: CASSLEQYPYEQYF.

This clone was seen a single time. This chain connects TRBV11-2 to TRBJ2-2; 12 bases fit TRBD2. The CDR3 contains 19 residues. The J segment lost 0 bases and the V segment lost 5 bases, leaving 10 bases of the junction unmatched. CDR1 is SGHAT, CDR2 FQNNGV, per germline. CDR3 in DNA: TGTGCCAGCAGCGCCAGACTAGCGGGAGAATTAACGAACACCGGGGAGCTGTTTTTT. It yields the protein CASSARLAGELTNTGELFF.

This clone was counted once. The V gene is TRBV6-5, the J gene TRBJ2-7, with D uncertain. CDR3 length equals 15 residues. Trimming left V 7 bases short and J 4 bases short, with 20 bases between. Germline CDR1 is MNHEY and CDR2 is SVGAGI. The CDR3, as DNA: TGTGCCAGCACCGAAGGTGGTTCAGGCTTTTACGAGCAGTACTTC. It encodes CASTEGGSGFYEQYF.

V and J are TRBV6-5 and TRBJ1-1; the D gene is possibly TRBD1 (6 bases). The CDR3 loop spans 14 amino acids. Trimming took 6 bases from V and 1 from J, leaving 12 bases between them. Germline V gene data show CDR1 as MNHEY and CDR2 as SVGAGI. CDR3 sequence reads: CASRSGTTNTEAFF. The DNA for the CDR3 is TGTGCCAGCAGATCCGGGACAACGAACACTGAAGCTTTCTTT.

The V gene is TRBV7-9, the J gene TRBJ2-7; D is perhaps TRBD2 (6 bases). V lost 0 bases and J lost 0, with 15 bases in between. Germline V lookup: CDR1 SEHNR, CDR2 FQNEAQ (reference sequence). The CDR3 covers 17 residues. This CDR3 is CASSLARDSGSSYEQYF. For the CDR3, the DNA is TGTGCCAGCAGCTTAGCGAGGGATAGCGGTAGCTCCTACGAGCAGTACTTC.

The chain has TRBV30 and TRBJ2-7; a possible D gene is TRBD2 (6 bases). This CDR3 has 13 amino acids. The germline V gene encodes CDR1 GTSNPN and CDR2 SVGIG (reference sequence). The V end lost 1 base, the J end lost 4 bases, and 11 bases lay between the germline ends. CDR3 nucleotide sequence: TGTGCCTGGAGTGCTGGGAGGCTATACGAGCAGTACTTC. This translates into CAWSAGRLYEQYF.

The V call is TRBV2, the J call TRBJ2-1; D possibly corresponds to TRBD2 (7 bases). CDR3 size: 16 residues. Germline assignment: CDR1 SNHLY and CDR2 FYNNEI. The V end lost 1 base, the J end lost 6 bases, and 16 bases lay between the germline ends. The CDR3 sequence: CASSEDRGGVSNEQFF. For the CDR3, the DNA is TGTGCCAGCAGTGAAGATAGGGGGGGAGTTAGCAATGAGCAGTTCTTC. Full variable domain (missing parts from reference TRBV2 and TRBJ2-1): EPEVTQTPSHQVTQMGQEVILRCVPISNHLYFYWYRQILGQKVEFLVSFYNNEISEKSEIFDDQFSVERPDGSNFTLKIRSTKLEDSAMYFCASSEDRGGVSNEQFFGPGTRLTVL.

This clone was recorded once. The chain recombines TRBV14 with TRBJ1-1; D not certain. The germline gives CDR1 SGHDN, CDR2 FVKESK. The CDR3 has 14 amino acids. Trimming removed 1 base from V and 1 base from J, with 7 bases in between. The CDR3, as DNA: TGTGCCAGCAGCCAAGGAGGCAGGAACACTGAAGCTTTCTTT. Translation: CASSQGGRNTEAFF.